The 3 T cell receptor beta chains listed next were all sequenced from one sample in a study of CD8 T cells in Susac syndrome. With random hexamers, reverse transcription was performed on roughly 0.5 to 1 ug of RNA. TCRdb used MiXCR to reprocess the immunoSEQ multiplex PCR reads, holding one entry per CDR3 protein. The table has some 110,000 distinct CDR3 sequences, 96% seen once. Sequenced: CD4+ T cells from PBMCs. These receptors were obtained from a human donor with Susac syndrome.

This clonotype was found once. The V and J genes are TRBV20-1 and TRBJ2-5; D not resolved. V was shortened by 1 base and J by 0 bases, with 9 bases between the two germline ends. The CDR3 contains 14 residues. CDR1 is DFQATT, CDR2 SNEGSKA, per germline (reference sequence). CDR3 protein: CSARGEYNQETQYF. The DNA for the CDR3 is TGCAGTGCTAGAGGGGAATATAACCAAGAGACCCAGTACTTC.

The chain has TRBV19 and TRBJ2-2; D ambiguous. CDR3 size: 14 residues. Germline loops: CDR1 LNHDA, CDR2 SQIVND (reference sequence). V lost 5 bases and J 1 base, leaving 8 bases between the germline ends. The CDR3 here is CASSLRQNTGELFF. DNA for the CDR3: TGTGCCAGTAGTCTCAGACAGAACACCGGGGAGCTGTTTTTT.

This clonotype was seen a single time. V and J are TRBV12-3 or TRBV12-4 and TRBJ2-1; possibly TRBD1 or TRBD2 for D (5 bases each). The CDR3 consists of 14 residues. Trimming cost V 3 bases and J 7 bases, with 13 bases left between them. The CDR3 DNA reads TGTGCCAGCAGTTTCGGGGACCTGGGAAATGAGCAGTTCTTC. Translation gives CASSFGDLGNEQFF.